This entry lists 20 T cell receptor beta chains sequenced from one sample in a study of CD8+CD57+ T cells in acquired aplastic anemia. Both TCR beta VDJ combination and CDR3 sequence profiling were carried out. Genomic DNA was the template for this profiling. MiXCR, applied by TCRdb to the reads, yields one record per CDR3 protein. The table shows fewer than 85,000 distinct CDR3 sequences, with roughly three quarters occurring only once. Sequencing was done on patients that had shown CD8+CD57+ cell expansion by flow cytometry. Sequenced sample: sorted CD4+, CD8+, or CD8+CD57+ T cells (not recorded which) from PBMCs. The receptors here all came from a human donor with aplastic anemia.

The genes are TRBV24-1 and TRBJ2-5; D is ambiguous. Between the trimmed V and J ends, which lost 3 bases and 5 bases, there was a span of 21 bases. CDR1 is KGHDR, CDR2 SFDVKD, per germline. The CDR3 covers 17 residues. The CDR3 sequence: CATSDPRRENDIETQYF. The DNA for the CDR3 is TGTGCCACCAGTGATCCCCGTAGGGAAAACGATATTGAGACCCAGTACTTC.

J is TRBJ2-7 and V is TRBV5-4, with D perhaps TRBD1 or TRBD2 (5 bases each). The CDR3 contains 15 residues. Germline-derived CDR1 and CDR2 are SGHNT and YYREEE (reference sequence). Trimming left V 2 bases short and J 0 bases short, with 12 bases between. CDR3 DNA sequence: TGTGCCAGCAGCTTAGGGACGGTATCCTCCTACGAGCAGTACTTC. As protein: CASSLGTVSSYEQYF.

The chain uses TRBV6-1 and TRBJ2-5; 8 nucleotides agree with TRBD1. Trimming removed 4 bases from V and 5 bases from J; junction bases left unmatched: 3. CDR1 MNHNS and CDR2 SASEGT come from the germline V gene. The length of the CDR3 is 13 residues. The CDR3 sequence is CASSAGGAETQYF. The CDR3 DNA sequence: TGTGCCAGCAGTGCAGGGGGCGCGGAGACCCAGTACTTC.

The V and J genes are TRBV20-1 and TRBJ1-1, with D possibly being TRBD1 (6 bases). The germline V gene has CDR1 DFQATT and CDR2 SNEGSKA (reference sequence). V was trimmed by 1 base and J by 3 bases, leaving 24 bases between them. The CDR3 consists of 18 residues. CDR3 amino acids: CSARATGLWGVSDTEAFF. The DNA of the CDR3 is TGCAGTGCTAGAGCCACAGGGCTGTGGGGGGTTAGTGACACTGAAGCTTTCTTT.

Relative to its sample, this clonotype is large. This chain joins TRBV6-5 and TRBJ2-1, with a weak D call TRBD2 (6 bases). This CDR3 spans 13 amino acids. From germline, CDR1 is MNHEY and CDR2 SVGAGI. With 7 bases removed from V and 10 bases from J, the gap between germline ends came to 17 bases. The CDR3 loop reads CASMTGDVGEQFF. The CDR3 DNA reads as TGTGCCAGCATGACGGGAGATGTAGGGGAGCAGTTCTTC.

This clonotype was seen a single time. This rearrangement joins TRBV10-2 to TRBJ2-1; D is ambiguous. V shed 2 bases and J shed 0 bases, with 17 bases lying between them. CDR3 length: 18 amino acids. The germline V gene has CDR1 WSHSY and CDR2 SAAADI. The CDR3 is CASSEPARVINSYNEQFF. DNA of the CDR3: TGCGCCAGCAGTGAGCCTGCTAGAGTTATAAACTCCTACAATGAGCAGTTCTTC.

This sequence joins TRBV9 and TRBJ1-6; 10 bases fit TRBD1. The germline V gene encodes CDR1 SGDLS and CDR2 YYNGEE. J gave up 10 bases and V 0 bases, and 4 bases lay outside the gene matches. CDR3 length equals 15 residues. The CDR3 region has the DNA TGTGCCAGCAGCGTAGAGGACAGGGGGGGGTCACCCCTCCACTTT. Amino acids: CASSVEDRGGSPLHF.

This clonotype occurred once. A much bigger clone sits one base away, suggesting this may be a read error. The chain joins TRBV12-3 or TRBV12-4 to TRBJ1-2, with D uncertain. V was shortened by 4 bases and J by 4 bases, with 10 bases between the two germline ends. The CDR3 has 13 residues. CDR3 region: CASSSPGGYGYTF. As DNA, the CDR3 is TGTGCCAGCAGTTCCCCGGGTGGCTATGGCTACACCTTC.

The V and J genes are TRBV2 and TRBJ1-5; 10 bases align to TRBD1. This CDR3 region has 14 residues. V was clipped by 4 bases and J by 5 bases; unmatched bases: 2. In germline, CDR1 is SNHLY, CDR2 FYNNEI. CDR3 protein: CASSGDRGDQPQHF. CDR3 bases: TGTGCCAGCAGTGGGGACAGGGGAGATCAGCCCCAGCATTTT.

The chain uses TRBV5-1 and TRBJ1-1, with D possibly being TRBD1 (5 bases). CDR1 and CDR2 (germline): SGHRS, YFSETQ. Between the trimmed V and J ends, which lost 1 base and 6 bases, there was a span of 7 bases. The CDR3 has 12 amino acids. The CDR3 DNA reads as TGCGCCAGCAGCTTGTCGGGGGCTGAAGCTTTCTTT. This codes for CASSLSGAEAFF. Drawing the rest from reference TRBV5-1 and TRBJ1-1, the complete variable domain is KAGVTQTPRYLIKTRGQQVTLSCSPISGHRSVSWYQQTPGQGLQFLFEYFSETQRNKGNFPGRFSGRQFSNSRSEMNVSTLELGDSALYLCASSLSGAEAFFGQGTRLTVV.

The chain joins TRBV19 to TRBJ2-1; D not resolved. V gave up 4 bases and J gave up 7 bases, with 8 bases separating them. CDR3 length: 12 residues. The V gene's germline CDR1 is LNHDA and CDR2 SQIVND (reference sequence). The CDR3 region has the DNA TGTGCCAGTAGTAAGAAACGAAATGAGCAGTTCTTC. Translating it yields CASSKKRNEQFF.

V usage is TRBV12-3 or TRBV12-4 and J usage is TRBJ1-1; D gene uncertain. The CDR3 is made up of 13 amino acids. Trimming cost V 3 bases and J 2 bases, with 7 bases left between them. The DNA of the CDR3 is TGTGCCAGCAGTTTCGGGAGAAACACTGAAGCTTTCTTT. Its translation is CASSFGRNTEAFF.

This rearrangement joins TRBV11-2 to TRBJ2-5, with D perhaps TRBD1 or TRBD2 (6 bases each). The CDR3 runs to 11 residues. Germline CDR1 is SGHAT and CDR2 is FQNNGV. V dropped 5 bases and J dropped 9 bases, with 10 bases sitting between them. Written as DNA, the CDR3 is TGTGCCAGCAGCCAGAGGGGGGCCCAGTACTTC. This translates into CASSQRGAQYF.

The rearrangement links TRBV24-1 to TRBJ1-5, with D possibly TRBD1 on 6 matching bases. Trimming shortened V by 10 bases and J by 2 bases, and 11 bases separated the two germline ends. Germline lookup yields CDR1 KGHDR and CDR2 SFDVKD. The CDR3 spans 13 residues. The CDR3 nucleotides are TGTGCCACACCCGCAGGGGGCAATCAGCCCCAGCATTTT. It is translated as CATPAGGNQPQHF.

The J gene is TRBJ2-5, the V gene TRBV7-3; D is uncertain. The CDR3 contains 14 residues. Germline CDR1 and CDR2: SGHTA and FQGTGA. V shed 6 bases and J shed 5 bases, with 16 bases lying between them. CDR3 in amino acids: CASSSDLSWETQYF. DNA of the CDR3: TGTGCCAGCAGTTCCGACCTTTCTTGGGAGACCCAGTACTTC.

Here the CDR3 DNA reads TGCAGTGCAATCGACCGTGACGGAGCCAAAAACATTCAGTACTTC. This sequence encodes CSAIDRDGAKNIQYF. This chain joins TRBV20-1 and TRBJ2-4; D not resolved. V was pared by 6 bases and J by 0 bases, with 15 bases between. Looked up from germline, CDR1 is DFQATT and CDR2 is SNEGSKA (reference sequence). The CDR3 is 15 amino acids.

CDR3 nucleotide sequence: TGCAGCGCTCAAAGAGGGACTAATGAAAAACTGTTTTTT. Amino acids: CSAQRGTNEKLFF. The rearrangement joins TRBV29-1 to TRBJ1-4; unclear D gene. Germline V gene sequence: CDR1 SQVTM, CDR2 ANQGSEA. The V gene lost 7 bases and the J gene lost 2 bases, with 11 bases spanning the gap. CDR3 length: 13 amino acids. Combining the CDR3 with reference TRBV29-1 and TRBJ1-4 gives the whole variable domain SAVISQKPSRDICQRGTSLTIQCQVDSQVTMMFWYRQQPGQSLTLIATANQGSEATYESGFVIDKFPISRPNLTFSTLTVSNMSPEDSSIYLCSAQRGTNEKLFFGSGTQLSVL.

This chain joins TRBV29-1 and TRBJ1-2; D call uncertain. CDR1 and CDR2 (germline): SQVTM, ANQGSEA. The CDR3 covers 12 residues. The V and J ends lost 3 bases and 4 bases respectively, with 9 bases between them. The DNA for the CDR3 is TGCAGCGTTGACAGCGCCGTCTATGGCTACACCTTC. Protein product: CSVDSAVYGYTF.

This clonotype occurred once. The chain carries TRBV7-9 and TRBJ2-3, with D tentatively TRBD2 (6 bases). The CDR3 length is 14 residues. V lost 1 base to trimming and J lost 3 bases, with 8 bases between them. Per the germline V gene, CDR1 is SEHNR and CDR2 is FQNEAQ (reference sequence). CDR3 nucleotides: TGTGCCAGCAGCTTAGAGCGGGTTACAGATACGCAGTATTTT. The encoded protein is CASSLERVTDTQYF.

The chain is built from TRBV5-8 and TRBJ2-7, with 9 nucleotides matching TRBD2. Germline V CDR1 and CDR2: SGHTS, YDEGEE. J lost 0 bases, V lost 10 bases, and 5 bases had no gene match. This CDR3 contains 13 residues. CDR3 in DNA: TGTGCCTCCAGCGGGGGGTTCTCCTACGAGCAGTACTTC. Amino acid sequence: CASSGGFSYEQYF.